The rows below give T cell receptor beta chains drawn from one sample of a study of T cell changes during pregnancy in multiple sclerosis. Libraries were prepared by immunoSEQ multiplex PCR; TCRdb keeps only in-frame clonotypes and omits some of them. The sample has under 40,000 clones, about nine tenths seen once. The sequencing used CD8+ T cells from peripheral blood mononuclear cells, collected in the first trimester of pregnancy. The receptors were sampled from a female donor with multiple sclerosis, enrolled in a pregnancy study. The CDR3 runs from the conserved cysteine through the conserved F or W. A D gene is named only where the DNA matches it firmly. Clone sizes are given selectively: once, few, many, or a class where the clone is expanded.

DNA: TGTGCCACCAGCAGAGATGGGGAGGGTTCCCTTTTC
CDR3: CATSRDGEGSLF
D: -
size: -
V: TRBV15
J: TRBJ1-5

DNA: TGTGCCAGCAGTTTCCGGACAGGGGGATCCTACGAGCAGTACTTC
CDR3: CASSFRTGGSYEQYF
D: TRBD1
size: -
V: TRBV27
J: TRBJ2-7

DNA: TGCGCCAGCAGCCAATCAACCGGGACAGGCTACAATGAGCAGTTCTTC
CDR3: CASSQSTGTGYNEQFF
D: TRBD1
size: once
V: TRBV4-1
J: TRBJ2-1

DNA: TGTGCCAGCAGTTGGGGGGAAGGCACTGAAGCTTTCTTT
CDR3: CASSWGEGTEAFF
D: -
size: -
V: TRBV27
J: TRBJ1-1

DNA: TGCGCCAGCAGCTTTAAACAGGTCAATGAGCAGTTCTTC
CDR3: CASSFKQVNEQFF
D: -
size: -
V: TRBV5-1
J: TRBJ2-1

DNA: TGTGCCAGTAGTGTCGGACATTCGGGCTATGGCTACACCTTC
CDR3: CASSVGHSGYGYTF
D: -
size: once
V: TRBV19
J: TRBJ1-2

DNA: TGTGCCAGCAGCTTTACAGGGTCAGATCAGCCCCAGCATTTT
CDR3: CASSFTGSDQPQHF
D: -
size: -
V: TRBV7-2
J: TRBJ1-5

DNA: TGTGCTAGTGGTTCCTCTCAGGGGTTTAAGGGCTACACCTTC
CDR3: CASGSSQGFKGYTF
D: -
size: -
V: TRBV12-5
J: TRBJ1-2

DNA: TGCAGCGCCCCCCCGGTCTCTGGGGCCAACGTCCTGACTTTC
CDR3: CSAPPVSGANVLTF
D: -
size: -
V: TRBV29-1
J: TRBJ2-6

DNA: TGTGCCAGCAGTTTTCGAGGGACCTACGAGCAGTACTTC
CDR3: CASSFRGTYEQYF
D: -
size: -
V: TRBV27
J: TRBJ2-7

DNA: TGTGCCAGTAGGGGGACAGGGCCCGGGGAGCTGTTTTTT
CDR3: CASRGTGPGELFF
D: TRBD1
size: -
V: TRBV19
J: TRBJ2-2

DNA: TGTGCCAGCAGCCAAGATTTTGGCGGGAGTGTCGAGACCCAGTACTTC
CDR3: CASSQDFGGSVETQYF
D: TRBD2
size: -
V: TRBV4-2
J: TRBJ2-5

DNA: TGTGCCATCAGTGAGGGGACAGGGGAAAGGAACACCTTC
CDR3: CAISEGTGERNTF
D: TRBD1
size: -
V: TRBV10-3
J: TRBJ1-2

DNA: TGTGCCAGTACAGGGGGAGTTTACGAGCAGTACTTC
CDR3: CASTGGVYEQYF
D: TRBD1
size: once
V: TRBV2
J: TRBJ2-7

DNA: TGTGCCAGCAGTGGGACAGGGCGCTCCCACAATGAGCAGTTCTTC
CDR3: CASSGTGRSHNEQFF
D: TRBD1
size: once
V: TRBV6-1
J: TRBJ2-1

DNA: TGCGCCAGCAGCTTGGGGGCAGGACTAGCGGGCACCTACGAGCAGTACTTC
CDR3: CASSLGAGLAGTYEQYF
D: TRBD2
size: -
V: TRBV5-1
J: TRBJ2-7

DNA: TGTGCCAGTATGGTCGGGAAAAACACCGGGGAGCTGTTTTTT
CDR3: CASMVGKNTGELFF
D: -
size: -
V: TRBV19
J: TRBJ2-2

DNA: TGTGCCAGCAGCAAAGCGGTCAGGGACAATGGTACTCATCTGAGAGGCGGGGAGCTGTTTTTT
CDR3: CASSKAVRDNGTHLRGGELFF
D: -
size: -
V: TRBV9
J: TRBJ2-2

DNA: TGTGCCAGCAGAGACACGTACGAGCAGTACTTC
CDR3: CASRDTYEQYF
D: -
size: -
V: TRBV28
J: TRBJ2-7

DNA: TGTGCCAGCAGTGAGCGGGCGGGAGGAAACAATGAGCAGTTCTTC
CDR3: CASSERAGGNNEQFF
D: TRBD2
size: -
V: TRBV6-4
J: TRBJ2-1

DNA: TGTGCCAGCAGGCCGACGGCGGGTTCTGGGGCCAACGTCCTGACTTTC
CDR3: CASRPTAGSGANVLTF
D: -
size: -
V: TRBV7-9
J: TRBJ2-6

DNA: TGTGCCAGCAGCTTAGGGGGCGGGAGCCCCTACAATGAGCAGTTCTTC
CDR3: CASSLGGGSPYNEQFF
D: TRBD2
size: -
V: TRBV13
J: TRBJ2-1

DNA: TGTGCCAGCAGTCATAGACTGGCTGGGGCCAACGTCCTGACTTTC
CDR3: CASSHRLAGANVLTF
D: -
size: -
V: TRBV27
J: TRBJ2-6

DNA: TGTGCCACCCTTCCCGGGGACTATGGCTACACCTTC
CDR3: CATLPGDYGYTF
D: -
size: -
V: TRBV28
J: TRBJ1-2

DNA: TGTGCCAGCAGCCAGGGAAAGGGGTCAGATACGCAGTATTTT
CDR3: CASSQGKGSDTQYF
D: -
size: -
V: TRBV4-2
J: TRBJ2-3

DNA: TGCAGTGCACGCCCCCGGGAAGGACTGTTTTTT
CDR3: CSARPREGLFF
D: -
size: -
V: TRBV20-1
J: TRBJ1-4

DNA: TGTGCCAGCAGCTTTGGGGGGGCGTGGAGCAATCAGCCCCAGCATTTT
CDR3: CASSFGGAWSNQPQHF
D: -
size: -
V: TRBV7-9
J: TRBJ1-5

DNA: TGTGCCAGCACCGAAATAGCGGGAGTTTCTGGGTACGAGCAGTACTTC
CDR3: CASTEIAGVSGYEQYF
D: TRBD2
size: -
V: TRBV7-9
J: TRBJ2-7

DNA: TGCGCCAGCAGCCAACAGGGTAGGAGCACAGATACGCAGTATTTT
CDR3: CASSQQGRSTDTQYF
D: -
size: -
V: TRBV4-1
J: TRBJ2-3

DNA: TGTGCCAGCAGCTTAGCGGAAGGACAGGGCGGCGAGCAGTACTTC
CDR3: CASSLAEGQGGEQYF
D: TRBD1
size: -
V: TRBV7-6
J: TRBJ2-7

DNA: TGTGCCAGCAGCCTCGGACAGGGGAACACCGGGGAGCTGTTTTTT
CDR3: CASSLGQGNTGELFF
D: TRBD1
size: -
V: TRBV28
J: TRBJ2-2

DNA: TGCAGCGCCGGGGGGCACGCCTACGAGCAGTACTTC
CDR3: CSAGGHAYEQYF
D: -
size: -
V: TRBV29-1
J: TRBJ2-7

DNA: TGTGCCAGCACCGGGTTTGAGAATGAGCAGTTCTTC
CDR3: CASTGFENEQFF
D: -
size: -
V: TRBV2
J: TRBJ2-1

DNA: TGTGCCAGCAGCTTGGCCGGGACTAGGGGCTCCTACGAGCAGTACTTC
CDR3: CASSLAGTRGSYEQYF
D: TRBD2
size: -
V: TRBV7-2
J: TRBJ2-7

DNA: TGTGCCAGTAGTATCGCGGGGGCATACGAAGCTTTCTTT
CDR3: CASSIAGAYEAFF
D: -
size: -
V: TRBV19
J: TRBJ1-1

DNA: TGTGCCAGTAGTATGGGGGACACCTACACAGATACGCAGTATTTT
CDR3: CASSMGDTYTDTQYF
D: -
size: -
V: TRBV19
J: TRBJ2-3

DNA: TGTGCCAGCAGCCCTACAGGGGCTGACTATGGCTACACCTTC
CDR3: CASSPTGADYGYTF
D: TRBD1
size: -
V: TRBV7-3
J: TRBJ1-2

DNA: TGTGCCAGCAGCTTCGGTCGCGAGCAGTACTTC
CDR3: CASSFGREQYF
D: -
size: -
V: TRBV7-9
J: TRBJ2-7

DNA: TGTGCCAGCAGTTTTCAGGCTACAGATACGCAGTATTTT
CDR3: CASSFQATDTQYF
D: -
size: -
V: TRBV28
J: TRBJ2-3

DNA: TGCGCCAGCAGCCAAGTCCAACTAGCGGAGGATGGGGAGCAGTTCTTC
CDR3: CASSQVQLAEDGEQFF
D: TRBD2
size: -
V: TRBV4-3
J: TRBJ2-1

DNA: TGTGCCAGCAGTGAGACTAGCAATGAGCAGTTCTTC
CDR3: CASSETSNEQFF
D: -
size: -
V: TRBV6-6
J: TRBJ2-1

DNA: TGTGCCAGCAGCTTCGACCAAGAGACCCAGTACTTC
CDR3: CASSFDQETQYF
D: -
size: -
V: TRBV7-2
J: TRBJ2-5

DNA: TGCGCCAGCAGCCAAGGGGCGAACTACGAGCAGTACTTC
CDR3: CASSQGANYEQYF
D: -
size: -
V: TRBV4-1
J: TRBJ2-7

DNA: TGTGCCAGCAGCTTGGCTCGCGGCCAAAACACTGAAGCTTTCTTT
CDR3: CASSLARGQNTEAFF
D: -
size: -
V: TRBV5-8
J: TRBJ1-1

DNA: TGTGCCAGCGGACGGACAGGGGACAATCAGCCCCAGCATTTT
CDR3: CASGRTGDNQPQHF
D: TRBD1
size: -
V: TRBV6-1
J: TRBJ1-5

DNA: TGTGCCAGTACCGACCCTCGCAGGCGGAGGGGCTATGGCTACACCTTC
CDR3: CASTDPRRRRGYGYTF
D: -
size: -
V: TRBV19
J: TRBJ1-2

DNA: TGCGCCAGCAGCGCGGACAGGTTCTCCTACGAGCAGTACTTC
CDR3: CASSADRFSYEQYF
D: TRBD1
size: once
V: TRBV5-1
J: TRBJ2-7

DNA: TGTGCCATCAGCGGGGTAGCCGACTACGAGCAGTACTTC
CDR3: CAISGVADYEQYF
D: -
size: -
V: TRBV10-3
J: TRBJ2-7

DNA: TGCGCCAGCAGCTTGTATCCAGGGGGGACAGATACGCAGTATTTT
CDR3: CASSLYPGGTDTQYF
D: -
size: -
V: TRBV5-1
J: TRBJ2-3

DNA: TGTGCCCGGACAGGGTCCACAGATACGCAGTATTTT
CDR3: CARTGSTDTQYF
D: TRBD1
size: -
V: TRBV30
J: TRBJ2-3

DNA: TGTGCCACCACAGGGGACTCCCCAGAGACCCAGTACTTC
CDR3: CATTGDSPETQYF
D: -
size: -
V: TRBV5-4
J: TRBJ2-5

DNA: TGTGCCAGTAGTATAGCATCGGGGACAGACTTATCCTACGAGCAGTACTTC
CDR3: CASSIASGTDLSYEQYF
D: TRBD1
size: -
V: TRBV19
J: TRBJ2-7

DNA: TGTGCCAGCAGTTTATCGGCTCAGGGGCCAACCTACGAGCAGTACTTC
CDR3: CASSLSAQGPTYEQYF
D: -
size: -
V: TRBV27
J: TRBJ2-7

DNA: TGTGCCAGCAGCCCACTCGGGACTACGAACAATGAGCAGTTCTTC
CDR3: CASSPLGTTNNEQFF
D: TRBD2
size: -
V: TRBV7-8
J: TRBJ2-1

DNA: TGTGCCAGCAGTTTCCTTATACTTATCGAGACCCAGTACTTC
CDR3: CASSFLILIETQYF
D: -
size: -
V: TRBV28
J: TRBJ2-5

DNA: TGTGCCAGCATCCGACAGCGTACTATGAACACTGAAGCTTTCTTT
CDR3: CASIRQRTMNTEAFF
D: -
size: -
V: TRBV28
J: TRBJ1-1

DNA: TGTGCCAGCAGTTTATTTCTGGGGACAGGCACCGGGGAGCTGTTTTTT
CDR3: CASSLFLGTGTGELFF
D: TRBD1
size: -
V: TRBV27
J: TRBJ2-2

DNA: TGTGCCAGCAGTGGACAGGTTGAATACTTC
CDR3: CASSGQVEYF
D: -
size: few
V: TRBV2
J: TRBJ2-7

DNA: TGTGCCAGTAGCTTTCCGGGGTTCAAAAACATTCAGTACTTC
CDR3: CASSFPGFKNIQYF
D: -
size: -
V: TRBV19
J: TRBJ2-4

DNA: TGTGCCAGCAGCTTAGTCGGAGCGTACCATGAGCAGTTCTTC
CDR3: CASSLVGAYHEQFF
D: -
size: -
V: TRBV7-9
J: TRBJ2-1